The subject of this entry is one T cell receptor beta chain. RNA amounts of 0.5 to 1 ug underwent reverse transcription with random hexamers. TCR beta CDR3 was amplified by immunoSEQ multiplex PCR. This amplification extended across 54 Vbeta and 13 Jbeta segments. TCRdb re-called the immunoSEQ multiplex PCR reads through MiXCR, storing one row per CDR3 protein. The table shows around 130,000 distinct CDR3 sequences, with 80% occurring only once. This entry comes from a study of CD8 T cells in Susac syndrome. CD8+ and CD4+ blood T cells underwent TCR beta sequencing. The sequencing input was CD8+ T cells from PBMCs. This receptor was taken from a human donor with multiple sclerosis.

The chain's CDR3 is CASSLGHATGELFF. The CDR3 DNA reads as TGTGCCAGTAGTCTTGGACACGCCACCGGGGAGCTGTTTTTT. The chain combines TRBV19 with TRBJ2-2; TRBD1 is a possible D gene (5 bases). The CDR3 is made up of 14 amino acids. The germline gives CDR1 LNHDA, CDR2 SQIVND (reference sequence). The V and J ends lost 5 bases and 4 bases respectively, with 11 bases between them.